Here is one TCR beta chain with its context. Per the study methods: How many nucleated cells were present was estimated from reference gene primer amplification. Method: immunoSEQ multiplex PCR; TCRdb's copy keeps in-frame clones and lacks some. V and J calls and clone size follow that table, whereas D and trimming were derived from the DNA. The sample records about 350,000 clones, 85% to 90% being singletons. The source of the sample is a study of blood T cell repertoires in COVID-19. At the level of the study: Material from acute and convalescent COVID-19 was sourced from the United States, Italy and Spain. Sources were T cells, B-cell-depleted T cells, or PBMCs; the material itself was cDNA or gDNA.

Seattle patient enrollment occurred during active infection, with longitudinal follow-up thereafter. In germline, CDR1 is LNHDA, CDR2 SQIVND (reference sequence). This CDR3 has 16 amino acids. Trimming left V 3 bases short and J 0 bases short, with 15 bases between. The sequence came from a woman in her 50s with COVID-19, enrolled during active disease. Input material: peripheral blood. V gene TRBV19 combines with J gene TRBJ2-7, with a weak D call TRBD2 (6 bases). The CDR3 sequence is CASSIRRDWSSYEQYF. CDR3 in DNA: TGTGCCAGTAGTATCAGAAGGGACTGGTCCTCCTACGAGCAGTACTTC.